This T cell receptor (beta chain) comes out of a study of regulatory T cells in long-lasting Graves disease. Study context: Antithyroid drug exposure in newly diagnosed Graves' patients had lasted under 3 months.

Arm-PCR of CDR3 regions and iRepertoire HTBI primers were the basis on which TCR beta libraries were built. MiXCR was run by TCRdb on the multiplex PCR reads, yielding one entry per CDR3 protein. The table has around 480,000 distinct CDR3 sequences, 16% seen once. This clonotype was seen at least ten times. As to time point: newly diagnosed GD, antithyroid drugs for less than 3 months. PBMC RNA served as the TCR library source. In addition, the sample was reused for a study of T cells in Graves' hyperthyroidism and ophthalmopathy.

The sequenced sample was peripheral blood mononuclear cells (PBMCs), obtained at new diagnosis, from a patient treated with antithyroid drugs. This clonotype was sampled from a woman aged 35-65 years with Graves disease.

The CDR3 DNA is TGTGCCAGCAGTTACTCGATGCCTAGCGGGGTATACAATGAGCAGTTCTTC. Amino acid sequence: CASSYSMPSGVYNEQFF. This rearrangement joins TRBV6-2 or TRBV6-3 to TRBJ2-1; TRBD2 matches at 9 bases. Germline V CDR1 and CDR2: MNHEY, SVGEGT. V lost 0 bases and J lost 4; bases outside the gene matches: 7. The CDR3 runs to 17 residues.